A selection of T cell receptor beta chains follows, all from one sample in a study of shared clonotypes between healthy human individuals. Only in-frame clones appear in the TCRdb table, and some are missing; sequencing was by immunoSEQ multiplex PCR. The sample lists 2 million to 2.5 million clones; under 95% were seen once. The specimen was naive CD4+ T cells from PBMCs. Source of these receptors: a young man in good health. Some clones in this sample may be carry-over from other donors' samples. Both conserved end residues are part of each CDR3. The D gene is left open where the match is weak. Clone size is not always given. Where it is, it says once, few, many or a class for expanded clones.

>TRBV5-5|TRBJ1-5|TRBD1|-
TGTGCCAGCAGCTTGGCGGCAGGGGGCGGTCAGCCCCAGCATTTT
CASSLAAGGGQPQHF
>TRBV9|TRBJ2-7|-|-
TGTGCCAGCAGCGGCCCGGGGAGTCACTACGAGCAGTACTTC
CASSGPGSHYEQYF
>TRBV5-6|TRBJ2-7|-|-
TGTGCCAGCAGCTTGGGGGCAGCTCCTTTCTACGAGCAGTACTTC
CASSLGAAPFYEQYF
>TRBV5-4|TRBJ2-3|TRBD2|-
TGTGCCAGCAGCTTGAGGCTAGCGGGAGGGTCGACAGATACGCAGTATTTT
CASSLRLAGGSTDTQYF
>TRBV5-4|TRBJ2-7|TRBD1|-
TGTGCCAGCAGCCCGACAGGGGTCCCCGCCGAGCAGTACTTC
CASSPTGVPAEQYF
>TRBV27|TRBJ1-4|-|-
TGTGCCAGCAGTTTATATGCAGGGCTGGGTAGTGAAAAACTGTTTTTT
CASSLYAGLGSEKLFF
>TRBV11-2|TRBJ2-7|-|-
TGTGCCACCAGAGGGGGCTCCTACGAGCAGTACTTC
CATRGGSYEQYF
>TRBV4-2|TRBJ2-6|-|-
TGTGCCAGCAGCCGGGGGGCGCAGGGGCAGGGGAGCCGCTCTGGGGCCAACGTCCTGACTTTC
CASSRGAQGQGSRSGANVLTF
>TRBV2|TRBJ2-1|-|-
TGTGCCAGCAGTGCGGCGGGACCGTCCTACAATGAGCAGTTCTTC
CASSAAGPSYNEQFF
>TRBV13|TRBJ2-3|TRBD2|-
TGTGCCAGCAGCCGACTAGCGGGCACTAGCACAGATACGCAGTATTTT
CASSRLAGTSTDTQYF
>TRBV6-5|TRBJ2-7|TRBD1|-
TGTGCCAGCAGTAACCGGGACAGGTCCTACGAGCAGTACTTC
CASSNRDRSYEQYF
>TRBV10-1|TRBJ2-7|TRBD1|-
TGCGCCAGCAGTGAGACCGGGACAGCCCCCTTCGAGCAGTACTTC
CASSETGTAPFEQYF
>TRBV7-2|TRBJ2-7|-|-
TGTGCCAGCAGCTTTGCAGGGAGCTCCTACGAGCAGTACTTC
CASSFAGSSYEQYF
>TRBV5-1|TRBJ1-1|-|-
TGCGCCAGCAGCTTGGGGGGCAGCCTGAACACTGAAGCTTTCTTT
CASSLGGSLNTEAFF
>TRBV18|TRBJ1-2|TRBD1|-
TGTGCCAGCTCACTCCTGGGACAGATATCTAACTATGGCTACACCTTC
CASSLLGQISNYGYTF
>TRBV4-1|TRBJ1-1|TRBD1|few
TGCGCCAGCAGCCTGGGACAGGGGCAAACTGAAGCTTTCTTT
CASSLGQGQTEAFF
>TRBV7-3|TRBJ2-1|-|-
TGTGCCAGCAGCTTAAGTCGGGGGAATGAGCAGTTCTTC
CASSLSRGNEQFF
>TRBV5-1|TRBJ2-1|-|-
TGCGCCAGCAGCGCGGTCCTAGGGTCCTACAATGAGCAGTTCTTC
CASSAVLGSYNEQFF
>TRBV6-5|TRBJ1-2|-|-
TGTGCCAGCAGTTACTCACAGGTGCGCGGCTACACCTTC
CASSYSQVRGYTF
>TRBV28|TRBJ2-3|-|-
TGTGCCAGCAGTTCGGCCGGCCACACAGATACGCAGTATTTT
CASSSAGHTDTQYF
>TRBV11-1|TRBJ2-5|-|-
TGTGCCAGCAGCTTAGCCTCCCAAGAGACCCAGTACTTC
CASSLASQETQYF
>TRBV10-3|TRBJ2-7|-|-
TGTGCCATCAGGGGGGACGCCCAGAGCTACGAGCAGTACTTC
CAIRGDAQSYEQYF
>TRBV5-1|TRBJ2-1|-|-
TGCGCCAGCAGCATAGAGGGGCCTTACAATGAGCAGTTCTTC
CASSIEGPYNEQFF